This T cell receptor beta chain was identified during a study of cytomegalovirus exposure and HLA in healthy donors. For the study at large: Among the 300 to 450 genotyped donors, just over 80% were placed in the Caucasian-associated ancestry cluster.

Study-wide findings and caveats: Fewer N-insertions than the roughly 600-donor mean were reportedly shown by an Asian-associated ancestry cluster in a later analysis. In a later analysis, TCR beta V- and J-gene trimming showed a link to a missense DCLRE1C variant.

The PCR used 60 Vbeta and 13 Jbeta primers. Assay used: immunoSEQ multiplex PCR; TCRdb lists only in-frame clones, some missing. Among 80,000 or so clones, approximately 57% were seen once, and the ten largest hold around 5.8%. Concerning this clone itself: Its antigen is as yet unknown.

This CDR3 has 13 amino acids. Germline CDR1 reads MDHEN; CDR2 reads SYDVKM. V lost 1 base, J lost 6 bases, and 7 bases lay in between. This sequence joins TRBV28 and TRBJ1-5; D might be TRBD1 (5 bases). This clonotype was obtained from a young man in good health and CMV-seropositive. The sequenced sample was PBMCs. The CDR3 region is CASSLLRGQPQHF. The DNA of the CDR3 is TGTGCCAGCAGTTTATTAAGGGGTCAGCCCCAGCATTTT.